The rows below give T cell receptor beta chains drawn from one sample of a study of OX40 agonist ivuxolimab in advanced cancers. The method was immunoSEQ multiplex PCR; TCRdb's version includes in-frame clones alone and lacks a portion of them. The sample has around 68,000 clones; about 85% are singletons. The sample consisted of CD4+ or CD8+ T cells sorted from blood, taken in a trial of the OX40 agonist ivuxolimab. Receptors were obtained from an adult with an advanced solid tumor such as melanoma, head and neck, liver or kidney cancer. Each CDR3 is given with its conserved first and last residue. The D gene is left open where the match is weak. Clone size appears in some rows only: once, few, many, or a class for an expanded clone.

D	V	size	J	CDR3	DNA
TRBD1	TRBV6-1	.	TRBJ1-2	CASRHRQGQGYTF	TGTGCCAGCAGGCATAGACAGGGCCAAGGCTACACCTTC
.	TRBV29-1	.	TRBJ2-7	CSVLGGRYSYEQYF	TGCAGCGTTTTGGGGGGACGTTACTCCTACGAGCAGTACTTC
.	TRBV5-1	.	TRBJ2-2	CASSLALDTGELFF	TGCGCCAGCAGCTTGGCCCTAGACACCGGGGAGCTGTTTTTT
.	TRBV28	.	TRBJ2-6	CASSPDRVSGANVLTF	TGTGCCAGCAGTCCCGACCGGGTGTCTGGGGCCAACGTCCTGACTTTC
TRBD1	TRBV2	.	TRBJ1-6	CASRPGTGNSPLHF	TGTGCCAGCAGGCCCGGGACAGGCAATTCACCCCTCCACTTT
.	TRBV9	once	TRBJ2-1	CASSLGPENYNEQFF	TGTGCCAGCAGCCTTGGACCAGAAAATTACAATGAGCAGTTCTTC
.	TRBV7-2	.	TRBJ2-1	CASSLASQGKSEQFF	TGTGCCAGCAGCTTAGCGTCACAGGGCAAGAGTGAGCAGTTCTTC
.	TRBV5-1	once	TRBJ2-7	CASSLERFYEQYF	TGCGCCAGCAGCTTGGAGCGATTTTACGAGCAGTACTTC
TRBD1	TRBV29-1	.	TRBJ1-4	CSIGTAFNEKLFF	TGCAGCATTGGGACAGCATTTAATGAAAAACTGTTTTTT
.	TRBV6-1	few	TRBJ1-6	CASTRADNSPLHF	TGTGCCAGCACTAGGGCGGATAATTCACCCCTCCACTTT
.	TRBV18	.	TRBJ2-5	CASSPPSAETQYF	TGTGCCAGCTCACCACCTTCGGCAGAGACCCAGTACTTC
.	TRBV15	few	TRBJ2-6	CATSRVRSGANVLTF	TGTGCCACCAGCAGAGTTCGCTCTGGGGCCAACGTCCTGACTTTC
TRBD1	TRBV29-1	.	TRBJ1-2	CSVEWVRTGRPGYTF	TGCAGCGTTGAATGGGTGAGGACAGGGAGGCCGGGCTACACCTTC
TRBD2	TRBV19	.	TRBJ2-1	CASSPLAAVYNEQFF	TGTGCCAGTAGTCCGCTAGCGGCCGTATACAATGAGCAGTTCTTC
.	TRBV14	.	TRBJ1-2	CASSQVAGWLYGYTF	TGTGCCAGCAGCCAAGTGGCGGGGTGGCTCTATGGCTACACCTTC
TRBD2	TRBV5-5	.	TRBJ2-7	CASSFLAGGPYEQYF	TGTGCCAGCAGCTTCTTAGCGGGAGGACCCTACGAGCAGTACTTC
.	TRBV29-1	.	TRBJ2-3	CSVANSGRSTDTQYF	TGCAGCGTCGCGAACAGCGGGCGTAGCACAGATACGCAGTATTTT
TRBD2	TRBV10-3	.	TRBJ2-7	CASSGTSGRGFYEQYF	TGTGCCTCATCAGGTACTAGCGGGAGGGGTTTCTACGAGCAGTACTTC
TRBD1	TRBV2	once	TRBJ1-3	CASRTDREGNTIYF	TGTGCCAGCAGAACCGACAGGGAGGGAAACACCATATATTTT
.	TRBV28	.	TRBJ2-7	CASSQPSRKYEQYF	TGTGCCAGCAGCCAACCCAGCAGGAAGTACGAGCAGTACTTC
TRBD2	TRBV2	.	TRBJ2-3	CASSEGVLAGGTDTQYF	TGTGCCAGCAGTGAAGGGGTTCTAGCGGGAGGGACAGATACGCAGTATTTT
.	TRBV7-9	.	TRBJ1-4	CASSLGAGVGEKLFF	TGTGCCAGCAGCTTAGGGGCGGGAGTCGGCGAAAAACTGTTTTTT